This TCR beta chain was found in a study of cytomegalovirus exposure and HLA in healthy donors. CDR3 length equals 13 residues. From germline, CDR1 is GTSNPN and CDR2 SVGIG (reference sequence). V was shortened by 4 bases and J by 0 bases, with 9 bases between the two germline ends. Primers for the PCR totalled 60 Vbeta and 13 Jbeta. Data came from immunoSEQ multiplex PCR; TCRdb stores just in-frame clones and leaves some out. The sample holds about 150,000 clones; 80% are singletons and the top ten take roughly 5.3%. The sample consisted of PBMCs. V gene TRBV30 combines with J gene TRBJ1-1; D is possibly TRBD1 (5 bases). This TCR derives from a woman aged 40 to 50 in good health and CMV-seropositive. CDR3 sequence (DNA): TGTGCCTGGACAACAGGCTTGAACACTGAAGCTTTCTTT. This translates into CAWTTGLNTEAFF. The entire variable domain, with the rest obtained from reference TRBV30 and TRBJ1-1, is as follows: SQTIHQWPATLVQPVGSPLSLECTVEGTSNPNLYWYRQAAGRGLQLLFYSVGIGQISSEVPQNLSASRPQDRQFILSSKKLLLSDSGFYLCAWTTGLNTEAFFGQGTRLTVV.